These 22 T cell receptor beta chains originate from one sample sequenced in a study of T-cell reconstitution after alpha-beta-depleted transplantation in children. The library targeted TCRbeta and was prepared with unique molecular identifiers. From the PCR reads, TCRdb called clonotypes with MiXCR, one entry per CDR3 protein. This table holds over 45,000 distinct CDR3 sequences, 44% found once. The sample in question was PBMCs, mostly from graft donor cells, obtained 360 days after TCRalphabeta/CD19-depleted stem cell transplant. The receptors originated from a male patient between 5 and 17 years old who had a stem cell transplant for acute lymphoblastic leukemia, so the T cells may come from the graft donor.

This clonotype was recorded a few times. The chain uses TRBV5-1 and TRBJ2-1, with TRBD2 matching 13 bases. CDR1 and CDR2 from the germline V gene are SGHRS and YFSETQ. The CDR3 sequence is 16 residues long. J lost 9 bases, V lost 1 base, and 7 bases had no gene match. The CDR3 DNA reads TGCGCCAGCAGCTTGACGGGACTAGCGGGATATGGTGAGCAGTTCTTC. This sequence encodes CASSLTGLAGYGEQFF.

The chain uses TRBV18 and TRBJ1-4; 10 bases map to TRBD1. The germline CDR1 and CDR2 sequences are KGHSH and LQKENI. Trimming cost V 3 bases and J 7 bases; bases outside gene matches: 5. CDR3 size: 15 residues. The chain's CDR3 is CASSPGTGAGEKLFF. The CDR3 DNA reads as TGTGCCAGCTCACCCGGGACAGGGGCAGGTGAAAAACTGTTTTTT.

This sequence joins TRBV19 and TRBJ2-1, with D tentatively TRBD2 (5 bases). CDR3 length: 13 residues. Per the germline V gene, CDR1 is LNHDA and CDR2 is SQIVND (reference sequence). V was clipped by 6 bases and J by 1 base, with 7 bases between them. The CDR3 is CASSGVSYNEQFF. In DNA, the CDR3 is TGTGCCAGTAGCGGGGTGTCCTACAATGAGCAGTTCTTC. Using reference TRBV19 and TRBJ2-1 for the parts outside the CDR3, the full variable domain is DGGITQSPKYLFRKEGQNVTLSCEQNLNHDAMYWYRQDPGQGLRLIYYSQIVNDFQKGDIAEGYSVSREKKESFPLTVTSAQKNPTAFYLCASSGVSYNEQFFGPGTRLTVL.

The table lists this clonotype with a count of one. V and J are TRBV7-9 and TRBJ2-7; D is unresolved. Germline CDR1 is SEHNR and CDR2 is FQNEAQ (reference sequence). V lost 1 base to trimming and J lost 3 bases, with 4 bases between them. The CDR3 is made up of 12 amino acids. The CDR3 spells CASSLELYEQYF. CDR3 in DNA: TGTGCCAGCAGCTTAGAGCTCTACGAGCAGTACTTC.

The V call is TRBV7-2, the J call TRBJ2-7, with 8 bases that match TRBD2. This CDR3 contains 15 residues. In germline, CDR1 is SGHTA, CDR2 FQGNSA. V lost 4 bases, J lost 0 bases, and 5 bases stayed unmatched. CDR3 sequence (DNA): TGTGCCAGCAGCTCTAGCGGGTTAAGCTCCTACGAGCAGTACTTC. Encoded protein: CASSSSGLSSYEQYF.

CDR3 in DNA: TGTGCCAGCAGCTTGGTGCCCGGTACGCAGTATTTT. Translated: CASSLVPGTQYF. The chain is built from TRBV5-5 and TRBJ2-3; D call uncertain. Trimming stripped 0 bases from V and 8 bases from J, with 7 bases between. CDR3 length: 12 amino acids. In germline, CDR1 is SGHKS, CDR2 YYEKEE (reference sequence).

This clonotype occurred a few times. This rearrangement joins TRBV27 to TRBJ2-5, with D uncertain. The CDR3 extends over 10 amino acids. In germline, CDR1 is MNHEY, CDR2 SMNVEV (reference sequence). V lost 7 bases to trimming and J lost 4 bases, with 4 bases between them. This CDR3 reads CASMGETQYF. The CDR3 DNA reads as TGTGCCAGCATGGGAGAGACCCAGTACTTC.

This clonotype has a handful of counts. V gene TRBV6-2 or TRBV6-3 combines with J gene TRBJ2-7, with D possibly TRBD2 on 5 matching bases. The CDR3 runs 13 residues. Germline CDR1 reads MNHEY; CDR2 reads SVGEGT. Trimming cost V 3 bases and J 3 bases, with 9 bases left between them. CDR3 nucleotides: TGTGCCAGCAGTTATGGACTGAACTACGAGCAGTACTTC. It codes for CASSYGLNYEQYF.

J is TRBJ2-2 and V is TRBV4-3, with a weak D call TRBD1 (6 bases). The CDR3 has 18 residues. V was pared by 0 bases and J by 0 bases, with 14 bases between. Germline values: CDR1 LGHNA, CDR2 YSLEER. The CDR3 loop is CASSQEVSGAANTGELFF. The CDR3 DNA sequence: TGCGCCAGCAGCCAAGAGGTTTCAGGGGCCGCGAACACCGGGGAGCTGTTTTTT.

The chain links TRBV29-1 to TRBJ2-5, with 12 bases fitting TRBD2. The CDR3 length is 15 residues. Germline CDR1 reads SQVTM; CDR2 reads ANQGSEA. J gave up 3 bases and V 0 bases, and 2 bases lay outside the gene matches. CDR3 coding DNA: TGCAGCGTTGAAGATCGACTAGCGGGAGAAGAGACCCAGTACTTC. Its protein is CSVEDRLAGEETQYF.

V is TRBV5-1 and J is TRBJ1-1, with 7 bases lining up with TRBD1. This CDR3 is built from 13 residues. The V and J ends lost 5 bases and 5 bases, in that order; junction bases with no gene match: 6. Looked up from germline, CDR1 is SGHRS and CDR2 is YFSETQ. CDR3 in DNA: TGCGCCAGCAGGAGGGGGCCTGGAACTGAAGCTTTCTTT. Translating gives CASRRGPGTEAFF. The variable domain in full, completed from reference TRBV5-1 and TRBJ1-1, reads KAGVTQTPRYLIKTRGQQVTLSCSPISGHRSVSWYQQTPGQGLQFLFEYFSETQRNKGNFPGRFSGRQFSNSRSEMNVSTLELGDSALYLCASRRGPGTEAFFGQGTRLTVV.

This clonotype has only a few counts. This chain connects TRBV25-1 to TRBJ2-5, with TRBD2 identical over 11 bases. With 2 bases clipped from V and 5 bases from J, the junction kept 4 bases outside the gene matches. CDR3 length equals 15 residues. Per the germline V gene, CDR1 is MGHDK and CDR2 is SYGVNS. For the CDR3, the DNA is TGTGCCAGCAGTGAAGTAGCGGGGGGGCGGGAGACCCAGTACTTC. It is translated as CASSEVAGGRETQYF. Drawing the rest from reference TRBV25-1 and TRBJ2-5, the complete variable domain is EADIYQTPRYLVIGTGKKITLECSQTMGHDKMYWYQQDPGMELHLIHYSYGVNSTEKGDLSSESTVSRIRTEHFPLTLESARPSHTSQYLCASSEVAGGRETQYFGPGTRLLVL.

CDR3 nucleotides: TGTGCCAGCAGCCGGGGGGGGCCTGGCTCCTACGAGCAGTACTTC. It encodes CASSRGGPGSYEQYF. The chain joins TRBV12-3 or TRBV12-4 to TRBJ2-7, with 8 bases fitting TRBD2. The J segment lost 0 bases and the V segment lost 6 bases, leaving 7 bases of the junction unmatched. CDR3 length: 15 amino acids.

The chain has TRBV4-1 and TRBJ2-7, with TRBD1 as a possible D gene (7 bases). Deletions cut 0 bases from V and 2 bases from J, with 20 bases between. CDR3 length equals 18 residues. Germline-derived CDR1 and CDR2 are MGHRA and YSYEKL. CDR3 sequence reads: CASSQDLGGGDVTYEQYF. As DNA, the CDR3 is TGCGCCAGCAGCCAAGATCTAGGAGGGGGCGATGTCACCTACGAGCAGTACTTC.

This chain uses TRBV5-5 with TRBJ2-5; no firm D call. This CDR3 is built from 13 residues. The germline gives CDR1 SGHKS, CDR2 YYEKEE (reference sequence). Trimming removed 5 bases from V and 5 bases from J, with 13 bases in between. The CDR3 loop reads CASRSMLSETQYF. Written as DNA, the CDR3 is TGTGCCAGCAGGTCCATGCTCAGCGAGACCCAGTACTTC.

V and J are TRBV2 and TRBJ2-1; D is uncertain. This CDR3 spans 13 amino acids. V lost 5 bases, J lost 10 bases, and 15 bases lay in between. Germline V CDR1 and CDR2: SNHLY, FYNNEI. The CDR3 region is CASSSSRPGEQFF. The CDR3 region has the DNA TGTGCCAGCAGTTCAAGCCGGCCCGGGGAGCAGTTCTTC.

Many counts were recorded for this clonotype. This sequence joins TRBV7-8 and TRBJ1-4, with D possibly TRBD1 on 5 matching bases. With 3 bases removed from V and 5 bases from J, the gap between germline ends came to 16 bases. The CDR3 covers 16 residues. Germline CDR1 reads SGHVS; CDR2 reads FQNEAQ. This CDR3 is CASSLPAGLENEKLFF. CDR3 DNA sequence: TGTGCCAGCAGCTTGCCCGCGGGACTCGAGAATGAAAAACTGTTTTTT.

This chain joins TRBV12-3 or TRBV12-4 and TRBJ2-7, with 7 bases that match TRBD1. CDR3 length equals 13 residues. V lost 5 bases to trimming and J lost 6 bases; unmatched junction nucleotides: 7. CDR3: CASSMGQWSEQYF. The CDR3 DNA sequence: TGTGCCAGCAGTATGGGACAGTGGAGCGAGCAGTACTTC.

The chain links TRBV4-1 to TRBJ2-1; maybe TRBD2 (5 bases). The ends were cut back, 1 base at V and 7 bases at J, with 14 bases in the middle. Per germline, CDR1 MGHRA and CDR2 YSYEKL. The CDR3 is 15 amino acids. Here the CDR3 reads CASSQGTSHRNEQFF. DNA of the CDR3: TGCGCCAGCAGCCAAGGAACTAGTCATAGGAATGAGCAGTTCTTC.

This rearrangement joins TRBV3-1 to TRBJ2-7; D is possibly TRBD2 (6 bases). This CDR3 contains 15 residues. Germline V gives CDR1 LGHDT, CDR2 YNNKEL (reference sequence). The V end lost 5 bases, the J end lost 5 bases, and 19 bases lay between the germline ends. CDR3 loop: CASSSYRDSPNEQYF. The DNA of the CDR3 is TGTGCCAGCAGCTCCTACCGGGACTCACCTAACGAGCAGTACTTC.

This clonotype was counted many times. This chain uses TRBV7-6 with TRBJ2-3; 9 nucleotides match TRBD2. V was pared by 2 bases and J by 1 base, with 7 bases of the junction left unmatched. Germline lookup yields CDR1 SGHVS and CDR2 FNYEAQ. The CDR3 runs 17 residues. CDR3: CASSLNRGRVGTDTQYF. Written as DNA, the CDR3 is TGTGCCAGCAGCTTAAACCGCGGGAGGGTCGGCACAGATACGCAGTATTTT. The variable domain in full, with the rest retrieved from reference TRBV7-6 and TRBJ2-3, is GAGVSQSPRYKVTKRGQDVALRCDPISGHVSLYWYRQALGQGPEFLTYFNYEAQQDKSGLPNDRFSAERPEGSISTLTIQRTEQRDSAMYRCASSLNRGRVGTDTQYFGPGTRLTVL.

In this sample, this clonotype turned up a few times. The chain's CDR3 is CSADRDRGLFYGYTF. Here the CDR3 DNA reads TGCAGTGCTGACCGGGACCGCGGTTTGTTCTATGGCTACACCTTC. The rearrangement uses TRBV20-1 and TRBJ1-2, with a tentative D call TRBD1 (5 bases). The CDR3 consists of 15 residues. Per germline, CDR1 DFQATT and CDR2 SNEGSKA (reference sequence). Trimming left V 5 bases short and J 4 bases short, with 20 bases between.